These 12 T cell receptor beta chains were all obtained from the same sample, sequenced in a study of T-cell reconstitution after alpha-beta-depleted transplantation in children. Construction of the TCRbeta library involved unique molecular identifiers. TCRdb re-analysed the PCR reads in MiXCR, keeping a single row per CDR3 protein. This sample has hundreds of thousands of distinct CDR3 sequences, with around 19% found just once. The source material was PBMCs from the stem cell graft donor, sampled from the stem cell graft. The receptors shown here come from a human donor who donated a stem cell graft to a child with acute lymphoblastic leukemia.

In DNA form, the CDR3 reads TGCGCCAGCAGCCATCGGGGGGGGCAGGGCACTTTCACCGGGGAGCTGTTTTTT. Translating gives CASSHRGGQGTFTGELFF. The chain couples TRBV4-3 to TRBJ2-2, with 8 bases lining up with TRBD2. CDR1 is LGHNA and CDR2 is YSLEER in the germline V gene. J was trimmed by 4 bases and V by 3 bases; bases with no gene match: 13. CDR3 length: 18 amino acids.

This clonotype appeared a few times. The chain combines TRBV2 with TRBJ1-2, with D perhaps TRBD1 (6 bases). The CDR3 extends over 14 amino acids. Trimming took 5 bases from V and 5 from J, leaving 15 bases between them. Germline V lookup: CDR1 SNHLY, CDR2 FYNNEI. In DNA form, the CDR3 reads TGTGCCAGCAGTTATGGACAGCGTACTTATGGCTACACCTTC. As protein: CASSYGQRTYGYTF. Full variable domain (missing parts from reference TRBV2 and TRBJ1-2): EPEVTQTPSHQVTQMGQEVILRCVPISNHLYFYWYRQILGQKVEFLVSFYNNEISEKSEIFDDQFSVERPDGSNFTLKIRSTKLEDSAMYFCASSYGQRTYGYTFGSGTRLTVV.

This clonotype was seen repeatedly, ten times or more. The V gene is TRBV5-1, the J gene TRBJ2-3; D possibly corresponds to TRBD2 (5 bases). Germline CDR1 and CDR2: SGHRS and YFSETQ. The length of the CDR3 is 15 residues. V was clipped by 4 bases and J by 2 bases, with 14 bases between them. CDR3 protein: CASSPFGRATDTQYF. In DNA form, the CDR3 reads TGCGCCAGCAGCCCCTTTGGGAGAGCCACAGATACGCAGTATTTT.

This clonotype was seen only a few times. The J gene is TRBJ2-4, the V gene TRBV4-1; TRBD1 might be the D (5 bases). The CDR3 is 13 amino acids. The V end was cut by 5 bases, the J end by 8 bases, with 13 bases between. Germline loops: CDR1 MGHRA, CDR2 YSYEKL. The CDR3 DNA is TGCGCCAGCAGCGGGCAGGGCCGGGACATTCAGTACTTC. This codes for CASSGQGRDIQYF.

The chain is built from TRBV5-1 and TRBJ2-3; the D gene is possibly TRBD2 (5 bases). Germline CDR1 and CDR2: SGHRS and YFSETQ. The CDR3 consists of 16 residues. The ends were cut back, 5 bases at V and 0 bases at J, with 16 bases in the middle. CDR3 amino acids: CASRQGNQRSTDTQYF. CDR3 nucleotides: TGCGCCAGCAGACAAGGGAATCAGCGGAGCACAGATACGCAGTATTTT. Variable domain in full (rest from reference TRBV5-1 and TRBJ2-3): KAGVTQTPRYLIKTRGQQVTLSCSPISGHRSVSWYQQTPGQGLQFLFEYFSETQRNKGNFPGRFSGRQFSNSRSEMNVSTLELGDSALYLCASRQGNQRSTDTQYFGPGTRLTVL.

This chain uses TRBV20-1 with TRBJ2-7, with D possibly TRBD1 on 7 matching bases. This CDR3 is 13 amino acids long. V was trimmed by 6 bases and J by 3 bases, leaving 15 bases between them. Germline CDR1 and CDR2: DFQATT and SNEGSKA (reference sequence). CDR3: CSARQGGSYEQYF. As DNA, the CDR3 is TGCAGTGCCCGCCAGGGGGGCAGCTACGAGCAGTACTTC.

DNA for the CDR3: TGTGCCAGCAGCCCCGGGACTAGCGGGAATCGACATACGCAGTATTTT. It specifies CASSPGTSGNRHTQYF. The J gene is TRBJ2-3, the V gene TRBV12-3 or TRBV12-4; TRBD2 matches at 13 bases. This CDR3 contains 16 residues. Trimming cost V 6 bases and J 7 bases; bases outside gene matches: 10.

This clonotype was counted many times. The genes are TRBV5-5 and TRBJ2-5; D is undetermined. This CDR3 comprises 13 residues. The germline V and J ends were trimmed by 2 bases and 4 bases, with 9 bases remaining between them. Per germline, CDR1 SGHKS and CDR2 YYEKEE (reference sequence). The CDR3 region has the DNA TGTGCCAGCAGCTTTGACTTGCGAGAGACCCAGTACTTC. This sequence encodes CASSFDLRETQYF.

The CDR3 sequence is CASSIVGGRTGELFF. The DNA of the CDR3 is TGTGCCAGTAGTATAGTCGGGGGGCGCACCGGGGAGCTGTTTTTT. This sequence joins TRBV19 and TRBJ2-2; D is possibly TRBD2 (7 bases). The germline CDR1 and CDR2 sequences are LNHDA and SQIVND (reference sequence). The CDR3 runs to 15 residues. V lost 1 base and J lost 4, with 10 bases in between.

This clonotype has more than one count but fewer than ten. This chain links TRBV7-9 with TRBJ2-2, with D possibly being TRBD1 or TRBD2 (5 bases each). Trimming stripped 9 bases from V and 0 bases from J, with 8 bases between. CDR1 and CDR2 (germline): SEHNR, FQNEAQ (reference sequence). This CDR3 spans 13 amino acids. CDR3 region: CASGTSNTGELFF. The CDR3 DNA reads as TGTGCCAGTGGGACCTCGAACACCGGGGAGCTGTTTTTT. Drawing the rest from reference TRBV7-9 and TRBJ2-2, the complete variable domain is DTGVSQNPRHKITKRGQNVTFRCDPISEHNRLYWYRQTLGQGPEFLTYFQNEAQLEKSRLLSDRFSAERPKGSFSTLEIQRTEQGDSAMYLCASGTSNTGELFFGEGSRLTVL.

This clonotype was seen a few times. The CDR3 region is CASSLMGIGYGYTF. The CDR3 nucleotides are TGTGCCAGCAGTTTAATGGGTATCGGCTATGGCTACACCTTC. This chain joins TRBV12-3 or TRBV12-4 and TRBJ1-2; D is ambiguous. V lost 2 bases to trimming and J lost 4 bases, with 11 bases between them. The CDR3 sequence is 14 residues long.

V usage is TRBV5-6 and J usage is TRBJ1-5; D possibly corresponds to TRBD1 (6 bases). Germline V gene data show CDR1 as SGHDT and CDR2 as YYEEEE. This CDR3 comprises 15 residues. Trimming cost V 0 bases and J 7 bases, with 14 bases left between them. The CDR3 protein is CASSLGTGNWQPQHF. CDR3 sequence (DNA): TGTGCCAGCAGCTTGGGAACAGGGAATTGGCAGCCCCAGCATTTT.